Below, 20 T cell receptor beta chains from the same sample are listed, as sequenced in a study of blood T cells in healthy people across ages. Then a second PCR, running roughly 7 to 11 cycles, was carried out with a sample-barcoded 5' primer and a J-beta primer mix. TCRdb re-analysed the 5' RACE reads in MiXCR, keeping a single row per CDR3 protein. The sample consists of roughly 800,000 distinct CDR3 sequences, under 30% of them appearing once. The same data also contributed to another study, on T cells of mothers and their children.

The sample comprised blood. The source of these receptors is a boy between 10 and 17 years old in good health.

The V gene is TRBV14, the J gene TRBJ1-4; the D gene is possibly TRBD1 (5 bases). The germline CDR1 and CDR2 sequences are SGHDN and FVKESK. The germline V and J ends were trimmed by 10 bases and 10 bases, with 19 bases remaining between them. This CDR3 is built from 13 residues. The CDR3 bases are TGTGCCACCAAGGGAACAAGGGACGGAAAACTGTTTTTT. Encoded protein: CATKGTRDGKLFF.

Only a few counts were recorded for this clonotype. This rearrangement joins TRBV11-1 to TRBJ2-6; D call uncertain. With 1 base removed from V and 0 bases from J, the gap between germline ends came to 19 bases. Germline lookup yields CDR1 SGHAT and CDR2 FQDESV (reference sequence). The CDR3 covers 20 residues. The CDR3 DNA reads TGTGCCAGCAGCTTAGGTATGGGCAGATTGGCCTCCTCTGGGGCCAACGTCCTGACTTTC. Protein sequence: CASSLGMGRLASSGANVLTF.

This clonotype was recorded a few times. The chain uses TRBV5-1 and TRBJ2-1, with TRBD1 matching 9 bases. After removal of 4 bases from V and 9 bases from J, the junction contained 17 bases not matched to a gene. CDR3 length: 17 residues. Germline CDR1 reads SGHRS; CDR2 reads YFSETQ. CDR3 region: CASSERQGVNLGGEQFF. The DNA for the CDR3 is TGCGCCAGCAGCGAAAGACAGGGGGTTAATTTAGGGGGTGAGCAGTTCTTC.

This clonotype was observed a handful of times. V is TRBV20-1 and J is TRBJ1-5; unclear D gene. The CDR3 has 13 amino acids. In germline, CDR1 is DFQATT, CDR2 SNEGSKA (reference sequence). V was pared by 3 bases and J by 4 bases, with 10 bases between. The CDR3 bases are TGCAGTGCTAGGGGCGGGAAAAATCAGCCCCAGCATTTT. This translates into CSARGGKNQPQHF.

The chain recombines TRBV5-1 with TRBJ1-6; no firm D call. The length of the CDR3 is 15 residues. In germline, CDR1 is SGHRS, CDR2 YFSETQ. The ends were cut back, 0 bases at V and 7 bases at J, with 11 bases in the middle. The CDR3 here is CASSLEGRLNSPLHF. CDR3 DNA sequence: TGCGCCAGCAGCTTGGAAGGGCGGTTGAATTCACCCCTCCACTTT.

The chain combines TRBV20-1 with TRBJ2-1; TRBD2 might be the D (6 bases). Trimming left V 6 bases short and J 0 bases short, with 27 bases between. The CDR3 loop spans 19 amino acids. Germline CDR1 is DFQATT and CDR2 is SNEGSKA (reference sequence). CDR3 DNA sequence: TGCAGTGCCAAGGGCGGGGCTGGGAGCTACTTCAGCTCCTACAATGAGCAGTTCTTC. Translation gives CSAKGGAGSYFSSYNEQFF.

V and J are TRBV5-1 and TRBJ2-5; D gene unclear. Trimming shortened V by 4 bases and J by 3 bases, and 13 bases separated the two germline ends. CDR3 size: 14 residues. Germline loops: CDR1 SGHRS, CDR2 YFSETQ. DNA of the CDR3: TGCGCCAGCAGCGAGCATGATGGGGAAGAGACCCAGTACTTC. It is translated as CASSEHDGEETQYF.

This clonotype showed up just a few times. The chain recombines TRBV5-1 with TRBJ2-7; TRBD1 is a possible D gene (5 bases). The CDR3 contains 14 residues. The V end lost 1 base, the J end lost 7 bases, and 15 bases lay between the germline ends. CDR1 and CDR2 from the germline V gene are SGHRS and YFSETQ. The CDR3, as DNA: TGCGCCAGCAGCTTGATGTATGGGGCGCGGGAGCAGTACTTC. It encodes CASSLMYGAREQYF.

This clonotype was seen more than once but under ten times. The chain combines TRBV14 with TRBJ2-1; TRBD1 agrees at 7 bases. The CDR3 length is 16 residues. The germline V gene has CDR1 SGHDN and CDR2 FVKESK. V shed 3 bases and J 3 bases; nucleotides not matched to a gene: 8. The CDR3, as DNA: TGTGCCAGCAGCCACCTTTTTGGACAGGTCTACAATGAGCAGTTCTTC. Its translation is CASSHLFGQVYNEQFF.

This clonotype appeared a few times. The rearrangement uses TRBV6-5 and TRBJ1-2; D uncertain. Germline-derived CDR1 and CDR2 are MNHEY and SVGAGI. Deletions cut 0 bases from V and 10 bases from J, with 18 bases between. This CDR3 has 15 amino acids. This chain's CDR3 is CASSYSALNYGNYTF. The CDR3 DNA reads TGTGCCAGCAGTTACTCGGCCCTAAACTACGGGAACTACACCTTC.

The chain links TRBV12-3 or TRBV12-4 to TRBJ2-7; the D is unclear. The CDR3 totals 13 residues. Trimming pared 0 bases from V and 1 base from J, leaving 4 bases between. CDR3 nucleotides: TGTGCCAGCAGTTTAGCCATGTCCTACGAGCAGTACTTC. Translated: CASSLAMSYEQYF.

This clonotype was detected only a few times. V gene TRBV2 combines with J gene TRBJ2-7; D remains unclear. Looked up from germline, CDR1 is SNHLY and CDR2 is FYNNEI. The germline V and J ends were trimmed by 2 bases and 5 bases, with 7 bases remaining between them. This CDR3 comprises 12 residues. The CDR3 DNA sequence: TGTGCCAGCAGTGAAATAGGGAACGAGCAGTACTTC. Translation gives CASSEIGNEQYF. Using reference TRBV2 and TRBJ2-7 for the parts outside the CDR3, the full variable domain is EPEVTQTPSHQVTQMGQEVILRCVPISNHLYFYWYRQILGQKVEFLVSFYNNEISEKSEIFDDQFSVERPDGSNFTLKIRSTKLEDSAMYFCASSEIGNEQYFGPGTRLTVT.

This clonotype turned up a few times. The chain carries TRBV5-1 and TRBJ2-5, with TRBD2 as a possible D gene (6 bases). The DNA end is a closer match to TRBJ2-1, so the J assignment may be wrong. The germline CDR1 and CDR2 sequences are SGHRS and YFSETQ. This CDR3 is built from 13 residues. For the CDR3, the DNA is TGCGCCAGCAGCTCCCGACTAGATTATGAGCAGTTCTTC. Translating it yields CASSSRLDYEQFF.

The chain combines TRBV12-3 or TRBV12-4 with TRBJ2-3, with 7 bases fitting TRBD1. The CDR3 extends over 17 amino acids. The V segment lost 3 bases and the J segment 3 bases; nucleotides outside the gene matches: 12. The CDR3 loop reads CASSFPEARGRTDTQYF. The CDR3 DNA reads as TGTGCCAGCAGTTTTCCCGAAGCGAGGGGGCGTACAGATACGCAGTATTTT.

V gene TRBV4-1 combines with J gene TRBJ2-3; 8 bases fit TRBD2. Losses at the gene ends were 0 bases for V and 0 bases for J; bases not matched to a gene: 8. The CDR3 is 18 amino acids. Germline V gene lookup returns CDR1 MGHRA and CDR2 YSYEKL. The DNA for the CDR3 is TGCGCCAGCAGCCAAGATCCCCGGCGGGGGGTTAGCACAGATACGCAGTATTTT. It translates to CASSQDPRRGVSTDTQYF.

Concerning this clonotype itself: At one end, the junction sequence differs from germline, possibly due to a read error. The chain is built from TRBV20-1 and TRBJ2-1; D possibly uses TRBD1 or TRBD2 (5 bases each). CDR3 length equals 16 residues. From germline, CDR1 is DFQATT and CDR2 SNEGSKA (reference sequence). CDR3 nucleotides: TGCAGTGCTAGGCCTCTCTCGGGACGGTCGTACAACGAGCAGTTCTTC. Amino acids: CSARPLSGRSYNEQFF.

This clonotype has only a few counts. The J gene is TRBJ2-1, the V gene TRBV10-3; the match to TRBD1 covers 7 bases. Germline V gives CDR1 ENHRY, CDR2 SYGVKD. V gave up 4 bases and J gave up 7 bases; unmatched junction bases: 13. CDR3 length: 16 amino acids. This CDR3 is CAISGERGRRGNEQFF. The CDR3 nucleotides read TGTGCCATCAGTGGGGAAAGGGGGCGAAGAGGAAATGAGCAGTTCTTC.

The J gene is TRBJ2-5, the V gene TRBV13, with D hard to call. The DNA end is more similar to TRBJ2-1, so the J call may be wrong. This CDR3 comprises 14 residues. Germline lookup yields CDR1 PRHDT and CDR2 FYEKMQ (reference sequence). The CDR3 DNA follows: TGTGCCAGCAGCCCATTAGGACGTAACGATGAGCAGTTCTTC. This encodes CASSPLGRNDEQFF.

The J gene is TRBJ2-7, the V gene TRBV28; possibly TRBD2 for D (6 bases). The V end was cut by 6 bases, the J end by 2 bases, with 17 bases between. The CDR3 totals 15 residues. Germline V gene sequence: CDR1 MDHEN, CDR2 SYDVKM. The CDR3 DNA follows: TGTGCCAGCAGAGCCCGGGGGACCCATCCCTACGAGCAGTACTTC. Amino acid sequence: CASRARGTHPYEQYF.

This clonotype turned up a few times. The V and J genes are TRBV28 and TRBJ2-7; a possible D gene is TRBD1 (6 bases). This CDR3 comprises 12 residues. Per the germline V gene, CDR1 is MDHEN and CDR2 is SYDVKM. V dropped 4 bases and J dropped 7 bases, with 11 bases sitting between them. The DNA of the CDR3 is TGTGCCAGCAGTTACGAGGGACAAGAGCAGTACTTC. Encoded protein: CASSYEGQEQYF. Full variable domain (outside the CDR3, taken from reference TRBV28 and TRBJ2-7): DVKVTQSSRYLVKRTGEKVFLECVQDMDHENMFWYRQDPGLGLRLIYFSYDVKMKEKGDIPEGYSVSREKKERFSLILESASTNQTSMYLCASSYEGQEQYFGPGTRLTVT.